The entry below gives a single T cell receptor (beta chain) sequence along with its context. The antigen remains unidentified. Some clones are missing from TCRdb's copy, which holds only in-frame ones; the method was immunoSEQ multiplex PCR. Here the sample spans 120,000 or so clones, 85% to 90% being singletons. This sample is part of a study of cytomegalovirus exposure and HLA in healthy donors. Study observations and caveats: The classifier reportedly diagnosed cytomegalovirus status with high sensitivity and specificity.

The V segment lost 3 bases and the J segment 1 base; nucleotides outside the gene matches: 7. The CDR3 totals 16 residues. The germline gives CDR1 SGHRS, CDR2 YFSETQ. This TCR derives from a woman aged 30 to 39 in good health and CMV-seronegative. What was sequenced was PBMCs. This sequence joins TRBV5-1 and TRBJ1-2; 9 nucleotides match TRBD1. CDR3 loop: CASSSGTGRLNYGYTF. DNA for the CDR3: TGCGCCAGCAGCTCAGGGACAGGGCGACTTAACTATGGCTACACCTTC.